This T cell receptor (beta chain) stems from a study of cytotoxic CD8 clonotypes in ibrutinib-treated CLL. TCR beta libraries used about 1.8 micrograms of genomic DNA from cryopreserved PBMCs. The CDR3 runs to 12 residues. The germline CDR1 and CDR2 sequences are MNHEY and SVGAGI. After removal of 11 bases from V and 1 base from J, the junction contained 2 bases not matched to a gene. Only in-frame clones appear in the TCRdb table, and some are missing; sequencing was by immunoSEQ multiplex PCR. Among some 25,000 clones listed, 69% were seen once. General study results and limits: Timing of sampling differed between sustained-remission and progressing patients.

In regard to this clone: No antigen is known for it.

The chain employs TRBV6-5 and TRBJ1-1, with 9 bases identical to TRBD1. The receptor comes from a human donor with chronic lymphocytic leukemia. The sequencing here drew on PBMCs, taken at disease progression, from a patient treated with ibrutinib. CDR3 loop: CAAGQGNTEAFF. DNA of the CDR3: TGTGCCGCGGGACAGGGGAACACTGAAGCTTTCTTT.